The rows below give T cell receptor beta chains drawn from one sample of a study of vaccination effects on CD4 cells after COVID-19. Profiling relied on immunoSEQ multiplex PCR, and the TCRdb table lists in-frame clones only, not all of them. The data hold tens of thousands of clones, with roughly three quarters observed a single time. Antigens of these TCRs are unknown. The sequenced sample was CD4+ T cells from PBMCs cultured with HCoV-OC43 spike peptides, obtained before COVID-19 vaccination. The receptors stem from a human donor who received a COVID-19 vaccine. CDR3s include the opening cysteine and the closing phenylalanine or tryptophan. Each record gives: J gene, clone size, V gene, D gene, CDR3 protein, CDR3 DNA. The D gene is left open where the match is weak. Not all rows give a size; the values are once, few, many and, for expanded clones, a class.

J gene: TRBJ1-5
clone size: -
V gene: TRBV28
D gene: -
CDR3 protein: CASKGTNQPQHF
CDR3 DNA: TGTGCCAGCAAAGGGACCAATCAGCCCCAGCATTTT

J gene: TRBJ2-3
clone size: -
V gene: TRBV25-1
D gene: -
CDR3 protein: CASSGWGATDTQYF
CDR3 DNA: TGTGCCAGTTCCGGGTGGGGGGCCACAGATACGCAGTATTTT

J gene: TRBJ2-1
clone size: -
V gene: TRBV6-5
D gene: -
CDR3 protein: CASSYLAVSYNEQFF
CDR3 DNA: TGTGCCAGCAGTTACCTTGCGGTCTCCTACAATGAGCAGTTCTTC

J gene: TRBJ2-3
clone size: -
V gene: TRBV7-9
D gene: -
CDR3 protein: CASTFGTTDTQYF
CDR3 DNA: TGTGCCAGCACCTTCGGGACCACAGATACGCAGTATTTT

J gene: TRBJ2-3
clone size: -
V gene: TRBV27
D gene: TRBD1
CDR3 protein: CASSFLRTGDSTDTQYF
CDR3 DNA: TGTGCCAGCAGTTTTCTCCGGACAGGGGACTCCACAGATACGCAGTATTTT

J gene: TRBJ1-5
clone size: -
V gene: TRBV9
D gene: -
CDR3 protein: CASSVVRGFQPQHF
CDR3 DNA: TGTGCCAGCAGCGTAGTTCGTGGTTTTCAGCCCCAGCATTTT

J gene: TRBJ2-2
clone size: -
V gene: TRBV25-1
D gene: TRBD1
CDR3 protein: CASTDRANTGELFF
CDR3 DNA: TGTGCCAGCACGGACAGGGCGAACACCGGGGAGCTGTTTTTT

J gene: TRBJ2-3
clone size: once
V gene: TRBV19
D gene: -
CDR3 protein: CASSILTSTPSTDTQYF
CDR3 DNA: TGTGCCAGTAGTATCTTAACCTCAACTCCTAGCACAGATACGCAGTATTTT

J gene: TRBJ1-2
clone size: -
V gene: TRBV3-1/TRBV3-2
D gene: -
CDR3 protein: CASSQVWGAGGYTF
CDR3 DNA: TGTGCCAGCAGCCAAGTATGGGGGGCAGGGGGCTACACCTTC

J gene: TRBJ2-2
clone size: -
V gene: TRBV3-1/TRBV3-2
D gene: -
CDR3 protein: CASSQDRASANTGELFF
CDR3 DNA: TGTGCCAGCAGCCAAGATCGAGCCAGCGCAAACACCGGGGAGCTGTTTTTT

J gene: TRBJ1-2
clone size: -
V gene: TRBV7-9
D gene: -
CDR3 protein: CASSPIPNYGYTF
CDR3 DNA: TGTGCCAGCAGCCCAATCCCTAACTATGGCTACACCTTC

J gene: TRBJ2-1
clone size: few
V gene: TRBV5-1
D gene: -
CDR3 protein: CASSLATDNEQFF
CDR3 DNA: TGCGCCAGCAGCTTGGCTACGGACAATGAGCAGTTCTTC

J gene: TRBJ1-6
clone size: -
V gene: TRBV7-8
D gene: -
CDR3 protein: CASSLEQQGSAPLHF
CDR3 DNA: TGTGCCAGCAGCTTAGAGCAGCAGGGAAGCGCACCCCTCCACTTT

J gene: TRBJ2-3
clone size: -
V gene: TRBV5-1
D gene: TRBD2
CDR3 protein: CASSLAGGALVGDTQYF
CDR3 DNA: TGCGCCAGCAGCTTAGCGGGGGGGGCCTTAGTAGGAGATACGCAGTATTTT

J gene: TRBJ1-2
clone size: -
V gene: TRBV5-4
D gene: -
CDR3 protein: CASSFSGVSGYTF
CDR3 DNA: TGTGCCAGCAGCTTTAGTGGCGTCTCTGGCTACACCTTC

J gene: TRBJ1-2
clone size: -
V gene: TRBV6-5
D gene: TRBD1
CDR3 protein: CASRNRGDYGYTF
CDR3 DNA: TGTGCCAGCCGGAACAGGGGTGACTATGGCTACACCTTC

J gene: TRBJ2-1
clone size: -
V gene: TRBV19
D gene: -
CDR3 protein: CASSIPRDRSSYNEQFF
CDR3 DNA: TGTGCCAGTAGCATACCCCGGGACCGAAGCTCCTACAATGAGCAGTTCTTC

J gene: TRBJ2-3
clone size: -
V gene: TRBV7-6
D gene: TRBD2
CDR3 protein: CASSLELAGNTDTQYF
CDR3 DNA: TGTGCCAGCAGCTTAGAACTAGCGGGGAACACAGATACGCAGTATTTT

J gene: TRBJ2-1
clone size: -
V gene: TRBV18
D gene: TRBD2
CDR3 protein: CASSPPGGNEQFF
CDR3 DNA: TGTGCCAGCTCACCACCCGGGGGGAATGAGCAGTTCTTC

J gene: TRBJ1-2
clone size: few
V gene: TRBV29-1
D gene: -
CDR3 protein: CSVEPTRNTYGYTF
CDR3 DNA: TGCAGCGTTGAGCCGACACGCAATACCTATGGCTACACCTTC

J gene: TRBJ1-2
clone size: -
V gene: TRBV6-5
D gene: -
CDR3 protein: CASSLNYGYTF
CDR3 DNA: TGTGCCAGCAGTTTGAACTATGGCTACACCTTC

J gene: TRBJ1-5
clone size: -
V gene: TRBV10-2
D gene: -
CDR3 protein: CASSETVANQPQHF
CDR3 DNA: TGCGCCAGCAGTGAGACCGTGGCCAATCAGCCCCAGCATTTT

J gene: TRBJ1-4
clone size: few
V gene: TRBV6-5
D gene: -
CDR3 protein: CASSYSGGLNEKLFF
CDR3 DNA: TGTGCCAGCAGTTACTCTGGGGGGCTTAATGAAAAACTGTTTTTT

J gene: TRBJ2-5
clone size: -
V gene: TRBV5-4
D gene: -
CDR3 protein: CASSSEGRGTETQYF
CDR3 DNA: TGTGCCAGCAGCTCCGAGGGACGGGGGACAGAGACCCAGTACTTC

J gene: TRBJ1-1
clone size: -
V gene: TRBV14
D gene: -
CDR3 protein: CASSQYGRGNTEAFF
CDR3 DNA: TGTGCCAGCAGCCAATACGGTCGGGGGAACACTGAAGCTTTCTTT

J gene: TRBJ1-1
clone size: few
V gene: TRBV5-1
D gene: -
CDR3 protein: CASSGSGTAGTEAFF
CDR3 DNA: TGCGCCAGCAGCGGATCCGGGACCGCGGGCACTGAAGCTTTCTTT

J gene: TRBJ2-5
clone size: once
V gene: TRBV5-1
D gene: TRBD1
CDR3 protein: CATSALKGTGKETQYF
CDR3 DNA: TGCGCCACCAGCGCATTGAAAGGGACAGGGAAAGAGACCCAGTACTTC